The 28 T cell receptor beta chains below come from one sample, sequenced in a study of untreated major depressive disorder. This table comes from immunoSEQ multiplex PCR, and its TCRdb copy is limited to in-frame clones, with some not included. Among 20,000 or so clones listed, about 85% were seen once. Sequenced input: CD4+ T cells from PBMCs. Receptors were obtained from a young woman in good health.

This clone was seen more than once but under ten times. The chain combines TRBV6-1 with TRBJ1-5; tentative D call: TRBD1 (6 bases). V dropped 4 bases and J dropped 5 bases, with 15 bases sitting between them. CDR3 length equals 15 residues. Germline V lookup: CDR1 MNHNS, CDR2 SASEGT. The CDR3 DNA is TGTGCCAGCAGTGCGGGGGGCCGACGTCATCAGCCCCAGCATTTT. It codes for CASSAGGRRHQPQHF.

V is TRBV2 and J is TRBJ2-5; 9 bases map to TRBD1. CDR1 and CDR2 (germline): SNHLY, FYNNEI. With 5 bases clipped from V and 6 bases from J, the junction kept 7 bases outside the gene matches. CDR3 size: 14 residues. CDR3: CASSSGTGMKTQYF. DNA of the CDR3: TGTGCCAGCAGTTCCGGGACAGGGATGAAGACCCAGTACTTC.

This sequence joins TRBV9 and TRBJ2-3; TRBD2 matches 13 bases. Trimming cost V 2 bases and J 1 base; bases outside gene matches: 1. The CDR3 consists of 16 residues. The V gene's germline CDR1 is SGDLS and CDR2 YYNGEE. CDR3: CASSVGLAGGTDTQYF. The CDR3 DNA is TGTGCCAGCAGCGTCGGACTAGCGGGAGGCACAGATACGCAGTATTTT.

CDR3 nucleotides: TGTGCCAGCAGTTACTCGGGGGATACGCAGTATTTT. This gives the protein CASSYSGDTQYF. This chain uses TRBV6-5 with TRBJ2-3; D is undetermined. Trimming took 0 bases from V and 6 from J, leaving 4 bases between them. CDR3 length equals 12 residues. CDR1 and CDR2 (germline): MNHEY, SVGAGI.

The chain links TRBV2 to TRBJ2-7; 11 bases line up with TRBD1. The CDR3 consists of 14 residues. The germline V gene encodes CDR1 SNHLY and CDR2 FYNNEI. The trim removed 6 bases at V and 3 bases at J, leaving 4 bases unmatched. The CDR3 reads CASRSGTGGYEQYF. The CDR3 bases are TGTGCCAGCAGGTCCGGGACAGGGGGCTACGAGCAGTACTTC.

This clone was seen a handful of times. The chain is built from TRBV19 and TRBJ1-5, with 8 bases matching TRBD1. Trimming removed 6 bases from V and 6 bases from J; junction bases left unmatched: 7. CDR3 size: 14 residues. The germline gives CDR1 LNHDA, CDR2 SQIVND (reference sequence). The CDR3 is CASSLDRGRQPQHF. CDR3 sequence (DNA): TGTGCCAGTAGCTTAGACAGGGGACGTCAGCCCCAGCATTTT. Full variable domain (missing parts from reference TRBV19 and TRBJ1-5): DGGITQSPKYLFRKEGQNVTLSCEQNLNHDAMYWYRQDPGQGLRLIYYSQIVNDFQKGDIAEGYSVSREKKESFPLTVTSAQKNPTAFYLCASSLDRGRQPQHFGDGTRLSIL.

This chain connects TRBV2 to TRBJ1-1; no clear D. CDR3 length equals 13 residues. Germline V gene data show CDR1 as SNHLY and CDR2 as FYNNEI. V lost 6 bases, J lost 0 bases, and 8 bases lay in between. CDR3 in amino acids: CASRQIMNTEAFF. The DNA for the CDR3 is TGTGCCAGCAGGCAGATAATGAACACTGAAGCTTTCTTT.

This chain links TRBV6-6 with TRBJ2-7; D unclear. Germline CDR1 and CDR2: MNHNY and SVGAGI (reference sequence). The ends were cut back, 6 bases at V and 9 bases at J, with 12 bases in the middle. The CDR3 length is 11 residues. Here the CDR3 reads CASRPMAGQYF. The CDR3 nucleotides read TGTGCCAGCAGGCCGATGGCTGGGCAGTACTTC.

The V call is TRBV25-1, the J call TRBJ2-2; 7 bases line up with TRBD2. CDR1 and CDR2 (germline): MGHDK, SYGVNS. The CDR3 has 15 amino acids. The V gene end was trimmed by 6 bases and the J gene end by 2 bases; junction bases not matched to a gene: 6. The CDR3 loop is CASRESGINTGELFF. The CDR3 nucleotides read TGTGCCAGCAGGGAAAGCGGGATCAACACCGGGGAGCTGTTTTTT.

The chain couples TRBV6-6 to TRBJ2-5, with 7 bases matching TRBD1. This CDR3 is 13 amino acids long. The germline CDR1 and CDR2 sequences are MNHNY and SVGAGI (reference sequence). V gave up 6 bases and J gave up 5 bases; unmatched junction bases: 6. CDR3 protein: CASRRQGRETQYF. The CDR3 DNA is TGTGCCAGCAGGCGACAGGGAAGGGAGACCCAGTACTTC.

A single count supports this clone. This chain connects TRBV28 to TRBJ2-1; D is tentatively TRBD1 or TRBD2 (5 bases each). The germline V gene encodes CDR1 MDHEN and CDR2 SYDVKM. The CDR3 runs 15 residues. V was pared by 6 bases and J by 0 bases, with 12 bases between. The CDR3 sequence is CASSRYGASYNEQFF. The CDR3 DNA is TGTGCCAGCAGCCGGTACGGGGCCTCCTACAATGAGCAGTTCTTC.

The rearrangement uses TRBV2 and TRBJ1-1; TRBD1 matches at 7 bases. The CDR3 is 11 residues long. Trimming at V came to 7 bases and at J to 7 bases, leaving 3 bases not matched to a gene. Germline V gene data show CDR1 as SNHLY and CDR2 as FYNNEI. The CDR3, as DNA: TGTGCCAGCAAGGGGGCCATTGAAGCTTTCTTT. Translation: CASKGAIEAFF.

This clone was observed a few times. In DNA, the CDR3 is TGCGCCAGCAGCTTTCTAGCGGGATCCTTCGTCGAGCAGTACTTC. The encoded protein is CASSFLAGSFVEQYF. The J gene is TRBJ2-7, the V gene TRBV5-1, with TRBD2 identical over 9 bases. This CDR3 is 15 amino acids long. With 2 bases clipped from V and 6 bases from J, the junction kept 9 bases outside the gene matches. CDR1 and CDR2 (germline): SGHRS, YFSETQ.

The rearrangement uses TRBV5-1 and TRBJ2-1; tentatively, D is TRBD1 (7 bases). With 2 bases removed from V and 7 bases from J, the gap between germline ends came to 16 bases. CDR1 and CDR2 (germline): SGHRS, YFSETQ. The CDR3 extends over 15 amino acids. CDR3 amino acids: CASSFWLTGRNEQFF. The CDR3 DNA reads TGCGCCAGCAGCTTTTGGCTGACAGGGAGGAATGAGCAGTTCTTC.

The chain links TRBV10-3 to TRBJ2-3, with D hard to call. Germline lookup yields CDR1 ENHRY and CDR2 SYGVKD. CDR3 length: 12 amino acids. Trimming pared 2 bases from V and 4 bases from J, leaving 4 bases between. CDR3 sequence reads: CAISENSDTQYF. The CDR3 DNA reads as TGTGCCATCAGTGAGAACTCAGATACGCAGTATTTT.

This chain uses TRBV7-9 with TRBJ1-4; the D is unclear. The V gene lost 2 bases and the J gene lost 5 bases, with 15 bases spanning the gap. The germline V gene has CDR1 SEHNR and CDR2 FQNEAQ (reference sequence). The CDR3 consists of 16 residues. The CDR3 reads CASSLISGSSNEKLFF. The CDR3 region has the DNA TGTGCCAGCAGCTTAATTAGTGGCTCTTCAAATGAAAAACTGTTTTTT.

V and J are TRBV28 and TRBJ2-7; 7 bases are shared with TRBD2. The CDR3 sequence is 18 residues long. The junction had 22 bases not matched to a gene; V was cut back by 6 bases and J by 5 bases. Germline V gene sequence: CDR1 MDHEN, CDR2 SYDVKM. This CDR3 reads CASSFSGEARERIDEQYF. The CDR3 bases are TGTGCCAGCAGCTTCAGCGGGGAGGCGCGGGAGAGGATTGACGAGCAGTACTTC.

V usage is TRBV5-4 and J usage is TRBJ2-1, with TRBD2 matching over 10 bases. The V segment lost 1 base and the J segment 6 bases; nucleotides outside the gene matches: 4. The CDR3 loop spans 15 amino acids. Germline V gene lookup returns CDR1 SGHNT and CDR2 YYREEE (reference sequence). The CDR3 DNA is TGTGCCAGCAGCTTGCTCCTAGCGGGAGCCAATGAGCAGTTCTTC. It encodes CASSLLLAGANEQFF.

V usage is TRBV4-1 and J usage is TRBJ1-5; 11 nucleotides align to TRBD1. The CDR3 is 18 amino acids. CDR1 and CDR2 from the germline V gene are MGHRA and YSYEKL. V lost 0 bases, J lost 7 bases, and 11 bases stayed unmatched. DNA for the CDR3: TGCGCCAGCAGCCAAGAGGGGGACAGGGGGGCGCGTCTGCAGCCCCAGCATTTT. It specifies CASSQEGDRGARLQPQHF.

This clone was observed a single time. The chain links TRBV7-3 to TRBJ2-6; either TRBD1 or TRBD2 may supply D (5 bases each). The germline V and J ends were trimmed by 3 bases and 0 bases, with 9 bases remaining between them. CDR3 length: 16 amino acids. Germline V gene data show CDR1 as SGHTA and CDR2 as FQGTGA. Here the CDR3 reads CASSFEGTSGANVLTF. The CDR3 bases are TGTGCCAGCAGCTTTGAGGGGACCTCTGGGGCCAACGTCCTGACTTTC.

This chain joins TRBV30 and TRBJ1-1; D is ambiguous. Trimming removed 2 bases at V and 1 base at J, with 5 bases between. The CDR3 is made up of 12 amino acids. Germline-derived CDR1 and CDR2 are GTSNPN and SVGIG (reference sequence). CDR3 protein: CAWSPGNTEAFF. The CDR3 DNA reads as TGTGCCTGGAGTCCCGGGAACACTGAAGCTTTCTTT.

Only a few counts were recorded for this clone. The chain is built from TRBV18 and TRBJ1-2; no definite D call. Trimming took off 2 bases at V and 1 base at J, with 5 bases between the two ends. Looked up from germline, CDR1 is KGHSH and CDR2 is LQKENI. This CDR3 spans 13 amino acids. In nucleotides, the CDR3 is TGTGCCAGCTCACCAACGGTTAACTATGGCTACACCTTC. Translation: CASSPTVNYGYTF.

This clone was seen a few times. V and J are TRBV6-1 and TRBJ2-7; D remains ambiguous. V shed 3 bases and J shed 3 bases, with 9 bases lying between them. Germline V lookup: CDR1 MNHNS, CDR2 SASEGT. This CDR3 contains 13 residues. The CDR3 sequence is CASSDRHLYEQYF. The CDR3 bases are TGTGCCAGCAGTGATCGGCACCTCTACGAGCAGTACTTC.

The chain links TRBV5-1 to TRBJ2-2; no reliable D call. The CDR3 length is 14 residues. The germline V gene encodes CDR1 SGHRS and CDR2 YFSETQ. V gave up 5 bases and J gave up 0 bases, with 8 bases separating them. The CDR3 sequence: CASRAETNTGELFF. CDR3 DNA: TGCGCCAGCAGGGCGGAGACGAACACCGGGGAGCTGTTTTTT.

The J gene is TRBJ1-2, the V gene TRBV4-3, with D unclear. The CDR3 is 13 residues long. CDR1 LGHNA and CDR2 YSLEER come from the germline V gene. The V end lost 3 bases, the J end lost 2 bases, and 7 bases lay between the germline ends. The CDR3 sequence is CASSHAGNYGYTF. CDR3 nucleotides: TGCGCCAGCAGCCATGCTGGCAACTATGGCTACACCTTC.

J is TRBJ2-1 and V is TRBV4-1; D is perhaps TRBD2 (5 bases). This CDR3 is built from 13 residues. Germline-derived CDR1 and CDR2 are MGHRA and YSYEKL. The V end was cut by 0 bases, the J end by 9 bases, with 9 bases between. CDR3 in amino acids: CASSQDPEGEQFF. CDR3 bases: TGCGCCAGCAGCCAAGACCCCGAGGGTGAGCAGTTCTTC.

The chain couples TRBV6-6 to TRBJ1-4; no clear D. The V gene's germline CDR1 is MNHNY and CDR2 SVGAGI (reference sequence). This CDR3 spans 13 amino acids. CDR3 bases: TGTGCTAGTGAGGGAGGTGCTAATGAAAAACTGTTTTTT. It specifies CASEGGANEKLFF.

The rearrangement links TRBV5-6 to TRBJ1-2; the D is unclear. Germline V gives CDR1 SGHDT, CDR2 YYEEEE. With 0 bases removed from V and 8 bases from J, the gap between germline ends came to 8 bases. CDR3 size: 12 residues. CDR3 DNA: TGTGCCAGCAGCTTGGAGAGGGAAGGCTACACCTTC. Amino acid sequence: CASSLEREGYTF. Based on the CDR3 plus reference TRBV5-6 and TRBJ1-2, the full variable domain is DAGVTQSPTHLIKTRGQQVTLRCSPKSGHDTVSWYQQALGQGPQFIFQYYEEEERQRGNFPDRFSGHQFPNYSSELNVNALLLGDSALYLCASSLEREGYTFGSGTRLTVV.